A selection of T cell receptor beta chains follows, all from one sample in a study of blood T cell repertoires in COVID-19. Clones were sequenced by immunoSEQ multiplex PCR, and TCRdb holds only the in-frame ones, with some missing. The profile shows tens of thousands of clones, around 78% of them singletons. The sequencing input was peripheral blood. The receptors were sampled from a human donor in a cohort sampled during active COVID-19. CDR3s include the opening cysteine and the closing phenylalanine or tryptophan. The D gene is left open where the match is weak. Clone sizes are given selectively: once, few, many, or a class where the clone is expanded.

V gene: TRBV6-6
D gene: TRBD1
clone size: few
CDR3 protein: CASSFAGGRGQPQHF

V gene: TRBV5-1
D gene: TRBD1
clone size: NA
CDR3 protein: CASSLDTGDNQPQHF

V gene: TRBV27
D gene: NA
clone size: NA
CDR3 protein: CASSLIYPNTEAFF

V gene: TRBV28
D gene: NA
clone size: NA
CDR3 protein: CASSLDPGRPPYEQYF

V gene: TRBV18
D gene: NA
clone size: NA
CDR3 protein: CASSPALGDYEQYF

V gene: TRBV7-8
D gene: NA
clone size: NA
CDR3 protein: CASSLWQDSYEQYF

V gene: TRBV20-1
D gene: TRBD1
clone size: NA
CDR3 protein: CSASRAGQGHEKLFF

V gene: TRBV6-6
D gene: NA
clone size: NA
CDR3 protein: CASSSRQDSYEQYF

V gene: TRBV27
D gene: NA
clone size: NA
CDR3 protein: CASSFGTKNYGYTF

V gene: TRBV21-1
D gene: NA
clone size: NA
CDR3 protein: CASSKGQHYGYTF

V gene: TRBV13
D gene: TRBD1
clone size: NA
CDR3 protein: CASSYVPPPGQGAYEQYF

V gene: TRBV10-3
D gene: TRBD1
clone size: NA
CDR3 protein: CAISNRDRGHETQYF

V gene: TRBV2
D gene: TRBD1
clone size: few
CDR3 protein: CASRDGTGRNNEKLFF

V gene: TRBV27
D gene: NA
clone size: NA
CDR3 protein: CASSLTGFGEAFF

V gene: TRBV6-5
D gene: NA
clone size: NA
CDR3 protein: CASSYSDRFYEQYF

V gene: TRBV6-5
D gene: TRBD1
clone size: NA
CDR3 protein: CASSLGQGAGGYTF

V gene: TRBV13
D gene: TRBD2
clone size: NA
CDR3 protein: CASSLGPRLAGEVQYF

V gene: TRBV2
D gene: TRBD1
clone size: few
CDR3 protein: CASSDRGSFWNQPQHF

V gene: TRBV6-5
D gene: TRBD1
clone size: NA
CDR3 protein: CASTTGGRYEQYF

V gene: TRBV5-6
D gene: TRBD1
clone size: NA
CDR3 protein: CASSWGTETNYGYTF

V gene: TRBV2
D gene: TRBD1
clone size: NA
CDR3 protein: CASRSDRAYYGYTF

V gene: TRBV24-1
D gene: TRBD1
clone size: NA
CDR3 protein: CATSEGDRAGANVLTF

V gene: TRBV12-3/TRBV12-4
D gene: NA
clone size: NA
CDR3 protein: CASSHEQGVGYTF